This TCR beta chain was recorded in a study of T cells expressing NK-cell markers. Across the whole study: Sorted T-cell subsets CD3+CD56+NKG2C+, CD3+CD56+NKG2C- and CD3+CD56-NKG2C+ were TCR beta-sequenced. The authors sequenced eight donors, of whom seven were HCMV-seropositive and one was seronegative. Study-wide findings and caveats: For over 5 donors, the dominant NKG2C+ clonotypes made up about 1.0-7.5% of their CD8+ T cells. Where a handful of donors were concerned, these clonotypes also led the CD3+CD56-NKG2C+ fraction.

CDR1 and CDR2 from the germline V gene are SGDLS and YYNGEE. The CDR3 runs 15 residues. TCRdb derives one entry per CDR3 protein from the 5' RACE reads, leaving out DNA. The data show 450,000 to 600,000 distinct CDR3 sequences, and the top ten clones hold approximately 3.5%. Notes on this clonotype: Its target is not known.

The chain carries TRBV9 and TRBJ2-3; the TCRdb call, TRBD1, lacks DNA for checking. Material for sequencing was blood T cells: a sorted CD56 or NKG2C T cell subset, CD4+ or CD8+ T cells, or bulk PBMC T cells (not recorded which). The sequence was collected from a man between 18 and 29 years old in good health. CDR3 sequence: CASSPGQGVTDTQYF.